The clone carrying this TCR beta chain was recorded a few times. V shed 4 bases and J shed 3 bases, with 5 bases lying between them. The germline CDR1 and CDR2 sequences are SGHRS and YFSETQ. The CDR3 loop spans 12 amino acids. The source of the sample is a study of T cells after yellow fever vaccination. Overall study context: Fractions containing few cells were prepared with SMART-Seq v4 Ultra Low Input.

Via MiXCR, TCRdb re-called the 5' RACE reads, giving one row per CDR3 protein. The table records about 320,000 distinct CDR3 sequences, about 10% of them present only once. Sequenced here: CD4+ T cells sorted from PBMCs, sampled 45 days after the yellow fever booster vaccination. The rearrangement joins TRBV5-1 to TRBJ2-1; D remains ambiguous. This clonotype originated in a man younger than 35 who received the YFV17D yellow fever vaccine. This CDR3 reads CASSQNYNEQFF. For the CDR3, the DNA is TGCGCCAGCAGCCAGAACTACAATGAGCAGTTCTTC.